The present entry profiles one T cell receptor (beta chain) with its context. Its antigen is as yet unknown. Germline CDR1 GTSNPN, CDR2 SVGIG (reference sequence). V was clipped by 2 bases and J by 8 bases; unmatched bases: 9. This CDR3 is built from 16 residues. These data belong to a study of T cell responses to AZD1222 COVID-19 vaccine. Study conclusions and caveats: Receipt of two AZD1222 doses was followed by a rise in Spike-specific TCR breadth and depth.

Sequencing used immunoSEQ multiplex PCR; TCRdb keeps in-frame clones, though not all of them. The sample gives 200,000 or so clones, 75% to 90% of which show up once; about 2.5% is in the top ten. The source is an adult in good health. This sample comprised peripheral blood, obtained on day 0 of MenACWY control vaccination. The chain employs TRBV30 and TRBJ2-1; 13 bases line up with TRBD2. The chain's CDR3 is CAWSTLTSGGGDEQFF. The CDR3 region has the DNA TGTGCCTGGAGTACCCTAACTAGCGGGGGGGGAGATGAGCAGTTCTTC.